The subject of this entry is one T cell receptor beta chain. What it binds is not known. Germline V gene lookup returns CDR1 MNHEY and CDR2 SVGAGI. The CDR3 has 11 residues. V gave up 6 bases and J gave up 6 bases, with 5 bases separating them. The data derive from a study of T cells in localized non-small cell lung cancer. Findings and limits, study-wide: Uninvolved neighboring lung showed the greatest T cell clonality, exceeding tumor. Higher blood T cell density tracked longer overall survival. Researchers found a median approximately 53 of the top 100 tumor clones in adjacent lung. Owing to sequencing of a solitary tumor region, heterogeneity cannot be discounted.

Here immunoSEQ multiplex PCR was the method, and the copy in TCRdb shows in-frame clones only, minus some. The table has tens of thousands of clones, more than 85% seen once. Here the sequenced sample was peripheral blood mononuclear cells, taken before any cancer treatment. The origin of this receptor is a female donor older than 55 with stage II lung adenocarcinoma. This chain links TRBV6-5 with TRBJ2-2; D not resolved. CDR3 DNA sequence: TGTGCCAGCAGGTGGTCCGGGGAGCTGTTTTTT. Encoded protein: CASRWSGELFF.